These 20 T cell receptor beta chains originate from one sample sequenced in a study of molecular identifiers for immune sequencing clone quantification. In TCRdb, the PCR reads were re-called with MiXCR into one record per CDR3 protein. The table includes 85,000 to 100,000 distinct CDR3 sequences, roughly 21% detected once. The specimen sequenced was naive CD8+ T cells from blood, with Jurkat cell RNA spiked in. Subset here: FACS-sorted CD8+CD4-CCR7+CD45RA+ naive T cells. These receptors were obtained from a human donor in good health. Some libraries in this study had Jurkat cell RNA spiked in.

This clonotype was detected ten times or more. The rearrangement links TRBV9 to TRBJ2-5, with TRBD2 matching over 7 bases. The CDR3 is made up of 16 amino acids. Germline V gene data show CDR1 as SGDLS and CDR2 as YYNGEE. J lost 3 bases, V lost 0 bases, and 8 bases had no gene match. The CDR3 is CASSVDGRGGEETQYF. The CDR3 DNA sequence: TGTGCCAGCAGCGTAGATGGGAGGGGCGGGGAAGAGACCCAGTACTTC.

The chain links TRBV5-1 to TRBJ1-1; 7 bases are shared with TRBD1. Trimming at V came to 4 bases and at J to 0 bases, leaving 9 bases not matched to a gene. The CDR3 is 16 amino acids. Germline-derived CDR1 and CDR2 are SGHRS and YFSETQ. In DNA, the CDR3 is TGCGCCAGCAGCGGGGGGGGACAGAACCTGAACACTGAAGCTTTCTTT. This translates into CASSGGGQNLNTEAFF.

This clonotype has a count of ten or more. The chain employs TRBV5-6 and TRBJ2-3; a possible D gene is TRBD2 (5 bases). Germline-derived CDR1 and CDR2 are SGHDT and YYEEEE. This CDR3 region has 14 residues. V gave up 1 base and J gave up 5 bases, with 11 bases separating them. CDR3 DNA: TGTGCCAGCAGCTTGTGGCCCGGGATAGATACGCAGTATTTT. Its translation is CASSLWPGIDTQYF.

Many counts were recorded for this clonotype. The chain carries TRBV27 and TRBJ2-2; unclear D gene. Trimming removed 2 bases at V and 0 bases at J, with 7 bases between. Germline loops: CDR1 MNHEY, CDR2 SMNVEV (reference sequence). This CDR3 has 15 amino acids. CDR3 loop: CASSLMGTNTGELFF. CDR3 DNA: TGTGCCAGCAGTTTAATGGGAACGAACACCGGGGAGCTGTTTTTT.

This clonotype has at least ten counts. The V call is TRBV30, the J call TRBJ1-1, with D unclear. V was cut by 1 base and J by 3 bases, with 18 bases left in between. This CDR3 spans 16 amino acids. Germline V gene data show CDR1 as GTSNPN and CDR2 as SVGIG (reference sequence). The CDR3 DNA sequence: TGTGCCTGGAGTGCCTTTTCCAGAGAGGCGCACACTGAAGCTTTCTTT. The encoded protein is CAWSAFSREAHTEAFF.

Turning to this clonotype: A much larger clonotype is one base distant, so this may be a read error. The chain has TRBV5-1 and TRBJ2-7, with D tentatively TRBD2 (5 bases). The CDR3 is 14 amino acids. CDR1 is SGHRS and CDR2 is YFSETQ in the germline V gene. The CDR3 nucleotides read TGCGCCAGAAGCTCTCGGACCATACTAGACGAGCAGTACTTC. Translating it yields CARSSRTILDEQYF.

The chain links TRBV7-9 to TRBJ2-3; D is undetermined. Germline-derived CDR1 and CDR2 are SEHNR and FQNEAQ (reference sequence). The CDR3 is made up of 14 amino acids. V lost 4 bases to trimming and J lost 7 bases, with 15 bases between them. The CDR3 is CASSYLVRENTQYF. The CDR3 DNA follows: TGTGCCAGCAGCTACTTAGTACGTGAGAATACGCAGTATTTT. Full variable domain (rest looked up from reference TRBV7-9 and TRBJ2-3): DTGVSQNPRHKITKRGQNVTFRCDPISEHNRLYWYRQTLGQGPEFLTYFQNEAQLEKSRLLSDRFSAERPKGSFSTLEIQRTEQGDSAMYLCASSYLVRENTQYFGPGTRLTVL.

The J gene is TRBJ1-4, the V gene TRBV6-5; D may be TRBD1 (5 bases). V dropped 6 bases and J dropped 3 bases, with 11 bases sitting between them. The CDR3 contains 14 residues. CDR1 MNHEY and CDR2 SVGAGI come from the germline V gene. CDR3 protein: CASSRDGPNEKLFF. DNA of the CDR3: TGTGCCAGCAGCCGGGACGGCCCTAATGAAAAACTGTTTTTT.

This clonotype was seen a handful of times. This rearrangement joins TRBV27 to TRBJ1-5; unclear D gene. The CDR3 spans 12 residues. CDR1 and CDR2 (germline): MNHEY, SMNVEV (reference sequence). Trimming stripped 5 bases from V and 3 bases from J, with 5 bases between. The CDR3 region is CASSIYNQPQHF. The DNA for the CDR3 is TGTGCCAGCAGTATATACAATCAGCCCCAGCATTTT.

This clonotype occurred many times. The chain recombines TRBV20-1 with TRBJ2-7, with 8 bases lining up with TRBD2. Losses at the gene ends were 1 base for V and 4 bases for J; bases not matched to a gene: 3. Germline V gene sequence: CDR1 DFQATT, CDR2 SNEGSKA (reference sequence). This CDR3 is built from 13 residues. DNA of the CDR3: TGCAGTGCTAGAGTGGGCGGGGGGTACGAGCAGTACTTC. Protein sequence: CSARVGGGYEQYF.

Details on this clonotype: Since a much larger clone is just one base distant, this may be a read error. The chain uses TRBV20-1 and TRBJ2-2; maybe TRBD2 (5 bases). The CDR3 totals 13 residues. CDR1 is DFQATT, CDR2 SNEGSKA, per germline (reference sequence). In DNA, the CDR3 is TGCAGTGCGTACTCCGGCCACACCGGGGAGCCGTTTTTT. Translated: CSAYSGHTGEPFF.

Ten or more counts support this clonotype. This chain's CDR3 is CSVGQVEKLFF. The CDR3 bases are TGCAGCGTTGGACAGGTCGAAAAACTGTTTTTT. V is TRBV29-1 and J is TRBJ1-4; D might be TRBD1 (6 bases). The CDR3 contains 11 residues. V was shortened by 4 bases and J by 8 bases, with 8 bases between the two germline ends. Germline CDR1 and CDR2: SQVTM and ANQGSEA.

Notes on this clonotype: This may stem from a read error, because a much larger clone lies one nucleotide away. This CDR3 is CSAESAGGGELFF. CDR3 sequence (DNA): TGCAGCGCCGAAAGTGCAGGTGGCGGGGAGCTGTTTTTT. The rearrangement joins TRBV29-1 to TRBJ2-2; D call uncertain. Germline CDR1 reads SQVTM; CDR2 reads ANQGSEA. The CDR3 sequence is 13 residues long. The V and J ends lost 7 bases and 7 bases respectively, with 16 bases between them.

There are many counts of this clonotype. The chain joins TRBV12-3 or TRBV12-4 to TRBJ2-3; D remains unclear. The CDR3 sequence is 15 residues long. The ends were cut back, 3 bases at V and 0 bases at J, with 10 bases in the middle. The CDR3 region has the DNA TGTGCCAGCAGTTTCGTAGGGTATAGCACAGATACGCAGTATTTT. Its protein is CASSFVGYSTDTQYF.

This clonotype has a count of ten or more. CDR3 residues: CASSLGQGAVSEADTQYF. The CDR3 region has the DNA TGTGCCAGCAGCTTAGGCCAGGGGGCGGTTAGCGAAGCCGATACGCAGTATTTT. V is TRBV11-2 and J is TRBJ2-3, with 8 positions matching TRBD1. This CDR3 comprises 18 residues. Germline V gene lookup returns CDR1 SGHAT and CDR2 FQNNGV. With V trimmed by 1 base and J by 6 bases, 15 bases remained unmatched.

J is TRBJ1-1 and V is TRBV5-6; TRBD1 aligns across 9 bases. Trimming at V came to 3 bases and at J to 14 bases, leaving 8 bases not matched to a gene. The CDR3 is 12 amino acids. Germline V CDR1 and CDR2: SGHDT, YYEEEE. CDR3 sequence reads: CASSWGTGFYFF. The CDR3 nucleotides read TGTGCCAGCAGCTGGGGGACAGGGTTTTACTTCTTT.

The rearrangement links TRBV27 to TRBJ1-2; maybe TRBD1 (6 bases). V was trimmed by 5 bases and J by 8 bases, leaving 18 bases between them. Germline V gene lookup returns CDR1 MNHEY and CDR2 SMNVEV (reference sequence). The CDR3 covers 14 residues. The CDR3 bases are TGTGCCAGCAGTCCACGGGGGGGGGGGGCCGGCTACACCTTC. This translates into CASSPRGGGAGYTF.

In the case of this clonotype: A much larger clone is a single base away; this may be a read error. The conserved final phenylalanine or tryptophan is absent from the CDR3, which likely points to a read error. V and J are TRBV7-9 and TRBJ1-1; D might be TRBD1 (6 bases). Germline assignment: CDR1 SEHNR and CDR2 FQNEAQ (reference sequence). Trimming took 6 bases from V and 0 from J, leaving 14 bases between them. This CDR3 has 15 residues. CDR3 bases: TGTGCCAGCAGTCCAGGGGTCCGGGTGAACACTGAAGCTTTCGTT. It yields the protein CASSPGVRVNTEAFV.

Ten or more counts support this clonotype. The chain is built from TRBV29-1 and TRBJ2-7, with D perhaps matching TRBD2 (6 bases). Germline V gene data show CDR1 as SQVTM and CDR2 as ANQGSEA. The CDR3 is 13 residues long. V shed 2 bases and J shed 3 bases, with 11 bases lying between them. In DNA form, the CDR3 reads TGCAGCGTTGAACGGGACTGGATCTACGAGCAGTACTTC. Residues: CSVERDWIYEQYF.

This clonotype was seen many times. This sequence joins TRBV7-9 and TRBJ2-3, with a weak D call TRBD1 (6 bases). The V end lost 5 bases, the J end lost 14 bases, and 17 bases lay between the germline ends. CDR1 and CDR2 from the germline V gene are SEHNR and FQNEAQ (reference sequence). The CDR3 sequence is 12 residues long. The CDR3 loop is CASSQAGQGWYF. The CDR3 region has the DNA TGTGCCAGCAGCCAGGCGGGTCAGGGGTGGTATTTT.